This T cell receptor (beta chain) was obtained from a study of cytomegalovirus exposure and HLA in healthy donors. This clone was observed a single time. Germline CDR1 reads GTSNPN; CDR2 reads SVGIG (reference sequence). This CDR3 is 15 amino acids long. The V end was cut by 2 bases, the J end by 0 bases, with 13 bases between. 13 Jbeta primers and 60 Vbeta primers were used for the PCR. TCRdb's table, derived via immunoSEQ multiplex PCR, lists solely in-frame clones and lacks some. The profile shows 90,000 to 130,000 clones, roughly 68% of them singletons. What was sequenced was PBMCs. The J gene is TRBJ2-5, the V gene TRBV30; a weak D match, TRBD1 (5 bases). This sequence originates from a woman in her twenties or thirties in good health and CMV-seronegative. As DNA, the CDR3 is TGTGCCTGGAGTAACGGGCAGGGTGACCAAGAGACCCAGTACTTC. This codes for CAWSNGQGDQETQYF.